This T cell receptor (beta chain) was obtained from a study of T cell changes during pregnancy in multiple sclerosis. The data were produced by immunoSEQ multiplex PCR, yet TCRdb's version contains in-frame clones alone and is incomplete. The sample records tens of thousands of clones, approximately 92% being singletons. The germline CDR1 and CDR2 sequences are MNHEY and SMNVEV (reference sequence). V dropped 6 bases and J dropped 9; count of bases not matched to a gene: 11. The CDR3 length is 16 residues. The J gene is TRBJ1-6, the V gene TRBV27; the match to TRBD1 covers 10 bases. Material: peripheral blood, obtained in the second trimester of pregnancy. The clonotype comes from a female donor with multiple sclerosis, enrolled in a pregnancy study. The CDR3 spells CASSLQTGTGVSPLHF. The DNA for the CDR3 is TGTGCCAGCAGCCTCCAAACCGGGACAGGGGTTTCACCCCTCCACTTT.